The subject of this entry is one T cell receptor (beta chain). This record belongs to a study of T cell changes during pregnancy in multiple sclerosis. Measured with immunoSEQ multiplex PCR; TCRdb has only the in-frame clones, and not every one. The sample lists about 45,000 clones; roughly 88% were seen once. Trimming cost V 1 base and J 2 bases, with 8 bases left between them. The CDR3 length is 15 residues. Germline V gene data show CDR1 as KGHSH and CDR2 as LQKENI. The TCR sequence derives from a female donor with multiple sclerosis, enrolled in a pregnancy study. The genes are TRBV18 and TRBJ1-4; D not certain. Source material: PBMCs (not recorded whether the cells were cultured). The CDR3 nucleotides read TGTGCCAGCTCACCACAGGTATCGACTAATGAAAAACTGTTTTTT. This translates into CASSPQVSTNEKLFF.